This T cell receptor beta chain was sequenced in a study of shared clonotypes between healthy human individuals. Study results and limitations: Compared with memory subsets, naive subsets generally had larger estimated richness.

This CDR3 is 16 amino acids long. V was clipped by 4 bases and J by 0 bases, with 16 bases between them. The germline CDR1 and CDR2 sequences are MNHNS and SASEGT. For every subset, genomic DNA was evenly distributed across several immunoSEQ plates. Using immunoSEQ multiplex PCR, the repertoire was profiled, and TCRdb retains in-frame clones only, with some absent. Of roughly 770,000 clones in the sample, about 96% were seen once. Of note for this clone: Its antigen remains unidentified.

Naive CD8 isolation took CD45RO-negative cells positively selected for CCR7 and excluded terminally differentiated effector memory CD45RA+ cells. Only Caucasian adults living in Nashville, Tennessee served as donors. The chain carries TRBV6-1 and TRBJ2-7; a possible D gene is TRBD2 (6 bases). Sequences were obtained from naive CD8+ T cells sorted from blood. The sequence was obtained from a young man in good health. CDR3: CASSAPRGVGSYEQYF. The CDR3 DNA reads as TGTGCCAGCAGTGCCCCGCGGGGTGTAGGCTCCTACGAGCAGTACTTC.